This entry is about one T cell receptor (beta chain). These data are taken from a study of blood T cell repertoires in COVID-19. About the research overall: From the United States, Italy and Spain came samples of acute and convalescent COVID-19. T cells, B-cell-depleted T cells, or PBMCs provided the cDNA or gDNA that served as material.

Germline CDR1 MNHNY, CDR2 SVGAGI (reference sequence). The CDR3 spans 17 residues. Unmatched junction bases numbered 16, after V lost 5 bases and J lost 8 bases. In the original analysis: It was from reference gene primer amplification that nucleated cell counts were estimated. Only in-frame clones appear in the TCRdb table, and some are missing; sequencing was by immunoSEQ multiplex PCR. V, J and clone size were drawn from that table, and D and trimming were deduced from the DNA. Among 150,000 to 200,000 clones listed, 89% were seen once. The specimen was peripheral blood. The V and J genes are TRBV6-6 and TRBJ2-1; 9 bases map to TRBD2. The sequence was collected from a man younger than 35 who had recovered from COVID-19. CDR3 residues: CASSPIDVLAGDDEQFF. DNA of the CDR3: TGTGCCAGCAGTCCTATTGACGTATTAGCGGGAGACGATGAGCAGTTCTTC.